One T cell receptor beta chain is described in this entry. Repertoires were generated with immunoSEQ multiplex PCR, while TCRdb's copy carries only in-frame clones and drops some. The table shows roughly 280,000 clones, with 70% to 90% occurring only once. This sample is drawn from a study of blood T cell repertoires in COVID-19. CDR1 and CDR2 (germline): SQVTM, ANQGSEA. There are 12 residues in the CDR3. The ends lost 6 bases at V and 4 bases at J; junction bases unmatched: 4. The TCR sequence derives from a woman between 55 and 75 years old with COVID-19, enrolled during active disease. Sequencing was performed on peripheral blood. This rearrangement joins TRBV29-1 to TRBJ2-5, with 8 positions matching TRBD1. The chain's CDR3 is CSVSDRVETQYF. CDR3 in DNA: TGCAGCGTATCGGACAGGGTAGAGACCCAGTACTTC.